This is a list of T cell receptor beta chains from one sample in a study of cytomegalovirus exposure and HLA in healthy donors. Clones were sequenced by immunoSEQ multiplex PCR, and TCRdb holds only the in-frame ones, with some missing. The table has about 200,000 clones, 80% to 90% seen once. Sequencing input: PBMCs. The receptors come from a man aged 25 to 40 in good health and CMV-seronegative. Each CDR3 is given with its conserved first and last residue. D genes are given only for firm matches. A clone size is listed for some rows: how often the clone was seen (once, few, many), or a class if it is expanded.

v_call,d_call,clone_size,j_call,cdr3_aa,cdr3_nt
TRBV2,.,.,TRBJ2-7,CASMGGYEQYF,TGTGCCAGCATGGGGGGATACGAGCAGTACTTC
TRBV6-5,.,.,TRBJ2-7,CASTSGEYEQYF,TGTGCCAGCACCTCGGGGGAATACGAGCAGTACTTC
TRBV9,.,few,TRBJ2-2,CASSVGDTNTGELFF,TGTGCCAGCAGCGTGGGGGACACAAACACCGGGGAGCTGTTTTTT
TRBV2,TRBD1,.,TRBJ1-2,CASSRDRGVDGYTF,TGTGCCAGCAGTCGGGACAGGGGCGTTGATGGCTACACCTTC
TRBV11-2,.,.,TRBJ1-4,CASSLRGFNEKLFF,TGTGCCAGCAGCTTGCGGGGTTTCAATGAAAAACTGTTTTTT
TRBV6-1,.,few,TRBJ2-1,CASSRGSYNEQFF,TGTGCCAGCAGTCGGGGGTCCTACAATGAGCAGTTCTTC
TRBV6-5,.,.,TRBJ1-1,CASSSFGGSTEAFF,TGTGCCAGCAGTTCATTCGGGGGTTCCACTGAAGCTTTCTTT
TRBV7-2,TRBD2,.,TRBJ2-7,CASRLERGGHEQYF,TGTGCCAGCAGGTTAGAGCGGGGGGGCCACGAGCAGTACTTC
TRBV28,.,.,TRBJ1-2,CASSSLNYGYTF,TGTGCCAGCAGTTCCCTTAACTATGGCTACACCTTC
TRBV19,.,.,TRBJ2-7,CAASVGAGDYEQYF,TGTGCCGCATCCGTAGGTGCAGGGGACTACGAGCAGTACTTC
TRBV5-1,.,.,TRBJ2-1,CVSSSWSWLHYNEQFF,TGCGTCAGCAGCTCGTGGTCGTGGTTGCACTATAATGAGCAGTTCTTC
TRBV5-1,.,.,TRBJ2-7,CASSLAQGPYEQYF,TGCGCCAGCAGCTTGGCGCAGGGCCCGTACGAGCAGTACTTC
TRBV1,.,.,TRBJ1-5,CTSSQECRQSLPSNQPQHF,TGCACCAGCAGCCAAGAGTGTAGACAGTCTCTCCCTAGCAATCAGCCCCAGCATTTT
TRBV5-1,TRBD2,.,TRBJ2-3,CASRRAGETSTDTQYF,TGCGCCAGCAGACGAGCGGGGGAGACTAGCACAGATACGCAGTATTTT
TRBV5-1,.,.,TRBJ2-7,CASSLETGSSYEQYF,TGCGCCAGCAGCTTGGAAACAGGGAGCTCCTACGAGCAGTACTTC